The rows below give T cell receptor beta chains drawn from one sample of a study of T cells in Graves' hyperthyroidism and ophthalmopathy. One entry per CDR3 protein results from TCRdb running MiXCR on the multiplex PCR reads. The data hold 350,000 to 450,000 distinct CDR3 sequences, with approximately 15% observed a single time. Sequencing was performed on blood. The source of these receptors is a woman aged 55-70 years with Graves' hyperthyroidism. Both conserved end residues are part of each CDR3. D genes are given only for firm matches. The size field is filled for only some rows; it gives once, few, many or a size class.

v_call	j_call	d_call	clone_size	cdr3_aa	cdr3_nt
TRBV6-1	TRBJ1-1	TRBD1	many	CASSGQGAANTEAFF	TGTGCCAGCAGTGGACAGGGGGCGGCGAACACTGAAGCTTTCTTT
TRBV7-9	TRBJ1-3	.	many	CASGYQGAGNTIYF	TGTGCCAGCGGGTACCAGGGTGCTGGAAACACCATATATTTT
TRBV5-6	TRBJ1-5	.	.	CASSLQSVGQPQHF	TGTGCCAGCAGCTTGCAGTCCGTGGGGCAGCCCCAGCATTTT
TRBV9	TRBJ2-1	.	.	CASSVPGGSYNEQFF	TGTGCCAGCAGCGTACCTGGCGGCTCCTACAATGAGCAGTTCTTC
TRBV18	TRBJ1-1	.	.	CASSPMRVRTEAFF	TGTGCCAGCTCACCGATGAGGGTACGGACTGAAGCTTTCTTT
TRBV4-1	TRBJ2-7	TRBD2	few	CASSQDGGRRYEQYF	TGCGCCAGCAGCCAAGACGGCGGGAGACGGTACGAGCAGTACTTC
TRBV5-1	TRBJ1-2	.	many	CASSLAGQYGYTF	TGCGCCAGCAGCTTGGCCGGGCAGTACGGCTACACCTTC
TRBV11-2	TRBJ2-4	TRBD2	few	CASSSMRLAGGIWGNIQYF	TGTGCCAGCAGCTCTATGCGACTAGCGGGAGGGATTTGGGGAAACATTCAGTACTTC
TRBV6-4	TRBJ2-1	.	few	CASSEGYEQFF	TGTGCCAGCAGTGAAGGTTATGAGCAGTTCTTC
TRBV18	TRBJ1-5	TRBD1	many	CASSPADRGQPQHF	TGTGCCAGCTCACCGGCGGACAGGGGTCAGCCCCAGCATTTT
TRBV10-3	TRBJ1-4	.	many	CAISESERANEKLFF	TGTGCCATCAGTGAGTCTGAGAGGGCTAATGAAAAACTGTTTTTT
TRBV10-2	TRBJ2-5	TRBD2	.	CASSESGLAEETQYF	TGCGCCAGCAGTGAGTCGGGGCTAGCGGAAGAGACCCAGTACTTC
TRBV2	TRBJ1-5	.	.	CAGGAESNQPQHF	TGTGCCGGGGGGGCCGAAAGCAATCAGCCCCAGCATTTT
TRBV30	TRBJ1-1	.	many	CAGASGSNTEAFF	TGTGCCGGGGCTTCGGGATCGAACACTGAAGCTTTCTTT
TRBV2	TRBJ2-7	.	many	CASYRDLVYEQYF	TGTGCCAGCTACAGGGACCTCGTATACGAGCAGTACTTC